The source of this TCR beta chain is a study of control samples from healthy donors and cancer patients. The CDR3 totals 13 residues. With 5 bases removed from V and 1 base from J, the gap between germline ends came to 9 bases. Germline values: CDR1 MDHEN, CDR2 SYDVKM. Some clones are missing from TCRdb's copy, which holds only in-frame ones; the method was immunoSEQ multiplex PCR. The repertoire holds about 170,000 clones, just over 85% seen once, with around 5% in the top ten. The chain couples TRBV28 to TRBJ2-7; tentative D call: TRBD1 (6 bases). The receptor was isolated from a woman under 40 in good health. The sequenced sample was blood. The CDR3 sequence is CASSPGQSYEQYF. The CDR3 DNA reads TGTGCCAGCAGTCCAGGACAGTCCTACGAGCAGTACTTC.